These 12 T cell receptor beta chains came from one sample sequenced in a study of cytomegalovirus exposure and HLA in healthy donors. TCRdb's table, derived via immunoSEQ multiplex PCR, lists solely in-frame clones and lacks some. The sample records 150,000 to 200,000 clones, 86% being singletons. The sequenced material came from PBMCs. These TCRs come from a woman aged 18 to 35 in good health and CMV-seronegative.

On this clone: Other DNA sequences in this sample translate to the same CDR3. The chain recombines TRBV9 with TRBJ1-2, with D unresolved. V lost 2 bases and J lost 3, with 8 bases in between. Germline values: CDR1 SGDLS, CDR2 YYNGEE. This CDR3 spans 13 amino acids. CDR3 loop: CASSVVADYGYTF. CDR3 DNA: TGTGCCAGCAGCGTCGTGGCGGACTATGGCTACACCTTC.

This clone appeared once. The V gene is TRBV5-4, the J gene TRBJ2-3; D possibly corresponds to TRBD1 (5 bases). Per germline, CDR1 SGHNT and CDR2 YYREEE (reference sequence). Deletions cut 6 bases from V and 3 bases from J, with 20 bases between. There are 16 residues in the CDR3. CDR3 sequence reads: CASTLWWQGTTDTQYF. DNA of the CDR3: TGTGCCAGCACCCTTTGGTGGCAGGGCACAACAGATACGCAGTATTTT.

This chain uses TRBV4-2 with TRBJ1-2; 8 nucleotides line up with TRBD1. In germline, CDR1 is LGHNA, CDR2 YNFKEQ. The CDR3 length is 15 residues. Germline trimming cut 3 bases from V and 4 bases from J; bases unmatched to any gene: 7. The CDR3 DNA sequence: TGTGCCAGCAGCCAGACTCAGGGGGCGGGCTATGGCTACACCTTC. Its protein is CASSQTQGAGYGYTF.

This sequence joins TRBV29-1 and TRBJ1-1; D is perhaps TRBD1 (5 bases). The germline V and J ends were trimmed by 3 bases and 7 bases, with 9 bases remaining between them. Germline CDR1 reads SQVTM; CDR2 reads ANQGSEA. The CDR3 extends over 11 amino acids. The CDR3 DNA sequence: TGCAGCGTTGAGACGACAGATGAAGCTTTCTTT. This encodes CSVETTDEAFF.

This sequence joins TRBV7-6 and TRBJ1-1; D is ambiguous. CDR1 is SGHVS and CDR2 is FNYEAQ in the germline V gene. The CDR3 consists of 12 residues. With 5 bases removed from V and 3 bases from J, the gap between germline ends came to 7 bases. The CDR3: CASSHVDTEAFF. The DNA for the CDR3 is TGTGCCAGCAGCCATGTAGACACTGAAGCTTTCTTT.

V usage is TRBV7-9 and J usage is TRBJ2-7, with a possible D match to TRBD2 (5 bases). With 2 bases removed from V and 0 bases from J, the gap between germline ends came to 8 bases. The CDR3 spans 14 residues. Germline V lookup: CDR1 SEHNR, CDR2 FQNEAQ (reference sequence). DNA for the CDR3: TGTGCCAGCAGCTTAACGGGAAGCTCCTACGAGCAGTACTTC. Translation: CASSLTGSSYEQYF.

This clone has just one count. The CDR3 DNA sequence: TGTGCCAGCAGTGAACCGGGACAGGGGGCCGGGGAGCTGTTTTTT. Its translation is CASSEPGQGAGELFF. V is TRBV6-1 and J is TRBJ2-2, with 11 bases that match TRBD1. V lost 2 bases and J lost 6; bases outside the gene matches: 2. The CDR3 consists of 15 residues. Germline V lookup: CDR1 MNHNS, CDR2 SASEGT.

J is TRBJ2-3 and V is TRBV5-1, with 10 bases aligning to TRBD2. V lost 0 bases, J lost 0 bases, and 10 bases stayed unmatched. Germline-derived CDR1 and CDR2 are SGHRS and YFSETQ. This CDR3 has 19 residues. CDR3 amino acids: CASSLAVAGGFSSTDTQYF. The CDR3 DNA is TGCGCCAGCAGCTTGGCAGTAGCGGGGGGATTCTCTAGCACAGATACGCAGTATTTT.

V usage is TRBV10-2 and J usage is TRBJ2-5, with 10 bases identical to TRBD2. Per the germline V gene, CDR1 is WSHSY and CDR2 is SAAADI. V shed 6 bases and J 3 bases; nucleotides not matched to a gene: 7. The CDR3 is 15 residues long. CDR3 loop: CASSGWGLAKETQYF. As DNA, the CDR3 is TGCGCCAGCAGCGGGTGGGGACTAGCGAAAGAGACCCAGTACTTC.

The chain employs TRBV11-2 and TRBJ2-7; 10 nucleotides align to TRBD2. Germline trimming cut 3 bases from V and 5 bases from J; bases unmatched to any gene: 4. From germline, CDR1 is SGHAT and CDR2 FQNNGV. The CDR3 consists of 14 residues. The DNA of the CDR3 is TGTGCCAGCAGCTTCCTAGCGGGAGAAAACGAGCAGTACTTC. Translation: CASSFLAGENEQYF.

The CDR3 nucleotides read TGCGCCAGCAGCCAAGATACCCGAGCGTTCCCCTCCTACGAGCAGTACTTC. Residues: CASSQDTRAFPSYEQYF. The J gene is TRBJ2-7, the V gene TRBV4-1, with no clear D. Per the germline V gene, CDR1 is MGHRA and CDR2 is YSYEKL. V was shortened by 0 bases and J by 0 bases, with 15 bases between the two germline ends. This CDR3 region has 17 residues.

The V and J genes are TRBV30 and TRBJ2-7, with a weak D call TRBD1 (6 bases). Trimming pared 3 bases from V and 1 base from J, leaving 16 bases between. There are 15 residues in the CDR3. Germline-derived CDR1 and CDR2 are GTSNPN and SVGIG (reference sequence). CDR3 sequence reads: CAWSHPGTPSYEQYF. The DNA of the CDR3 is TGTGCCTGGAGCCACCCCGGGACACCTTCCTACGAGCAGTACTTC. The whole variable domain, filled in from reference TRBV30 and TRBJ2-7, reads SQTIHQWPATLVQPVGSPLSLECTVEGTSNPNLYWYRQAAGRGLQLLFYSVGIGQISSEVPQNLSASRPQDRQFILSSKKLLLSDSGFYLCAWSHPGTPSYEQYFGPGTRLTVT.